Many counts were recorded for the clone carrying this T cell receptor beta chain. Amplified TCR beta CDR3 regions came from RNA transcripts. During a first-round RT-PCR of the TCR CDR3, the HTBI primer set was used. MiXCR was run by TCRdb on the multiplex PCR reads, yielding one entry per CDR3 protein. The sample holds approximately 640,000 distinct CDR3 sequences, less than 45% seen once. The data stem from a study of T cells in Graves' hyperthyroidism and ophthalmopathy. V was pared by 11 bases and J by 3 bases, with 9 bases of the junction left unmatched. Per the germline V gene, CDR1 is ENHRY and CDR2 is SYGVKD. This CDR3 spans 14 amino acids.

Sequences were obtained from peripheral blood or thyroid tissue (not recorded which). The origin of this receptor is an adult man with Graves' disease, either hyperthyroidism or ophthalmopathy (not recorded which). The J gene is TRBJ1-3, the V gene TRBV10-3, with TRBD1 matching over 8 bases. This CDR3 is CASRQGTDGNTIYF. The CDR3 nucleotides are TGTGCCTCCCGACAGGGGACGGATGGAAACACCATATATTTT.